One and the same sample provided the 31 T cell receptor beta chains below, sequenced in a study of shared clonotypes between healthy human individuals. The method was immunoSEQ multiplex PCR; TCRdb's version includes in-frame clones alone and lacks a portion of them. This sample has 2 million to 2.5 million clones, with around 92% found just once. The sequenced material came from naive CD4+ T cells from PBMCs. The subset here: CD45RA+ positively selected. These receptor sequences come from a man aged 18 to 30 in good health. Some clones in this sample may be carry-over from other donors' samples.

The rearrangement joins TRBV2 to TRBJ1-1; 11 bases match TRBD1. Germline CDR1 is SNHLY and CDR2 is FYNNEI. V lost 5 bases and J lost 5; bases outside the gene matches: 4. The CDR3 is 14 residues long. The CDR3 DNA reads TGTGCCAGCAGTTACCGGGACAGGGGGACTGAAGCTTTCTTT. Translation gives CASSYRDRGTEAFF.

This sequence joins TRBV29-1 and TRBJ2-2; 7 bases line up with TRBD1. CDR3 size: 18 residues. The V gene end was trimmed by 3 bases and the J gene end by 3 bases; junction bases not matched to a gene: 16. CDR1 is SQVTM, CDR2 ANQGSEA, per germline. CDR3 sequence: CSVDCRFWGQIHTGELFF. In nucleotides, the CDR3 is TGCAGCGTTGATTGTCGGTTCTGGGGACAGATACACACCGGGGAGCTGTTTTTT.

V and J are TRBV6-5 and TRBJ2-7; TRBD1 matches at 10 bases. The CDR3 runs to 15 residues. Trimming at V came to 6 bases and at J to 2 bases, leaving 7 bases not matched to a gene. Germline V gene lookup returns CDR1 MNHEY and CDR2 SVGAGI. The CDR3 here is CASRNDRGPAYEQYF. The CDR3 DNA reads as TGTGCCAGCAGAAATGACAGGGGGCCTGCCTACGAGCAGTACTTC.

This chain uses TRBV2 with TRBJ2-5; tentatively, D is TRBD1 or TRBD2 (5 bases each). The DNA matches TRBJ2-7 better at its end, which makes the J call doubtful. Germline V gene lookup returns CDR1 SNHLY and CDR2 FYNNEI. This CDR3 has 13 amino acids. In DNA, the CDR3 is TGTGCCAGCAGTGAATCGGGGCTCTACGAGCAGTACTTC. Amino acids: CASSESGLYEQYF.

This clone was detected once. This chain connects TRBV7-9 to TRBJ1-1; possibly TRBD1 for D (6 bases). This CDR3 comprises 17 residues. V shed 2 bases and J shed 0 bases, with 16 bases lying between them. Germline-derived CDR1 and CDR2 are SEHNR and FQNEAQ (reference sequence). Here the CDR3 reads CASSLWFRGVMNTEAFF. CDR3 nucleotides: TGTGCCAGCAGCTTATGGTTCAGGGGCGTTATGAACACTGAAGCTTTCTTT.

The J gene is TRBJ1-2, the V gene TRBV10-3; no firm D call. This CDR3 comprises 12 residues. Germline assignment: CDR1 ENHRY and CDR2 SYGVKD. V gave up 5 bases and J gave up 6 bases, with 10 bases separating them. The CDR3 bases are TGTGCCATCAGTCCGAACCGGGATGGCTACACCTTC. Protein: CAISPNRDGYTF.

The chain has TRBV2 and TRBJ2-2; D might be TRBD2 (6 bases). The CDR3 is 14 amino acids. With 4 bases removed from V and 4 bases from J, the gap between germline ends came to 10 bases. The V gene's germline CDR1 is SNHLY and CDR2 FYNNEI. CDR3 protein: CASSVRTTTGELFF. CDR3 nucleotide sequence: TGTGCCAGCAGTGTAAGGACTACCACCGGGGAGCTGTTTTTT.

This chain links TRBV9 with TRBJ1-3, with 7 bases fitting TRBD1. Germline V gives CDR1 SGDLS, CDR2 YYNGEE. Trimming removed 5 bases from V and 3 bases from J; junction bases left unmatched: 14. The CDR3 sequence is 17 residues long. The CDR3 sequence is CASSPQRQGGRGNTIYF. The DNA for the CDR3 is TGTGCCAGCAGTCCCCAGCGGCAGGGGGGGCGTGGAAACACCATATATTTT.

The chain carries TRBV18 and TRBJ1-2; D perhaps matches TRBD1 (5 bases). The CDR3 contains 13 residues. V lost 3 bases and J lost 4, with 9 bases in between. CDR1 is KGHSH and CDR2 is LQKENI in the germline V gene. This CDR3 is CASSPGVPYGYTF. For the CDR3, the DNA is TGTGCCAGCTCACCGGGGGTCCCCTATGGCTACACCTTC.

CDR3 coding DNA: TGTGCCAGCAGTTACGGACTAGCGGGAGGTCGCCCTTACAATGAGCAGTTCTTC. Residues: CASSYGLAGGRPYNEQFF. The chain recombines TRBV28 with TRBJ2-1, with 14 positions matching TRBD2. This CDR3 spans 18 amino acids. V dropped 4 bases and J dropped 4; count of bases not matched to a gene: 9. Germline-derived CDR1 and CDR2 are MDHEN and SYDVKM.

The rearrangement uses TRBV6-1 and TRBJ2-5, with 9 bases identical to TRBD1. Germline V CDR1 and CDR2: MNHNS, SASEGT. The CDR3 is made up of 15 amino acids. The trim removed 8 bases at V and 2 bases at J, leaving 9 bases unmatched. The CDR3 sequence: CASPREGTGQETQYF. In DNA form, the CDR3 reads TGTGCCAGCCCTAGAGAGGGGACAGGGCAAGAGACCCAGTACTTC.

This clone was counted between two and nine times. This chain connects TRBV28 to TRBJ1-1; no reliable D call. The CDR3 spans 14 residues. V was shortened by 6 bases and J by 0 bases, with 11 bases between the two germline ends. Germline V gene lookup returns CDR1 MDHEN and CDR2 SYDVKM. The CDR3 reads CASRRQEMNTEAFF. Written as DNA, the CDR3 is TGTGCCAGCAGGAGACAAGAGATGAACACTGAAGCTTTCTTT.

The chain links TRBV4-1 to TRBJ1-1; the D is unclear. The CDR3 extends over 14 amino acids. The ends were cut back, 8 bases at V and 3 bases at J, with 16 bases in the middle. Per germline, CDR1 MGHRA and CDR2 YSYEKL. CDR3: CASSAPRRYTEAFF. In DNA form, the CDR3 reads TGCGCCAGCTCCGCCCCGAGAAGATACACTGAAGCTTTCTTT.

V usage is TRBV5-8 and J usage is TRBJ2-1; maybe TRBD2 (6 bases). The V end was cut by 4 bases, the J end by 5 bases, with 19 bases between. This CDR3 is 16 amino acids long. Germline V gene data show CDR1 as SGHTS and CDR2 as YDEGEE. The CDR3 DNA reads TGTGCCAGCAGCCGATGGACCGGGACTCCAAACAATGAGCAGTTCTTC. It codes for CASSRWTGTPNNEQFF. Based on the CDR3 plus reference TRBV5-8 and TRBJ2-1, the full variable domain is EAGVTQSPTHLIKTRGQQATLRCSPISGHTSVYWYQQALGLGLQFLLWYDEGEERNRGNFPPRFSGRQFPNYSSELNVNALELEDSALYLCASSRWTGTPNNEQFFGPGTRLTVL.

The V call is TRBV15, the J call TRBJ1-1, with D possibly TRBD1 on 5 matching bases. Germline values: CDR1 LNHNV, CDR2 YYDKDF (reference sequence). CDR3 length equals 13 residues. V was shortened by 0 bases and J by 6 bases, with 8 bases between the two germline ends. The CDR3 DNA is TGTGCCACCAGCAGAGATCCGACAGCTGAAGCTTTCTTT. Protein sequence: CATSRDPTAEAFF.

This chain connects TRBV9 to TRBJ2-7, with TRBD2 matching 12 bases. This CDR3 is 16 amino acids long. The V and J ends lost 0 bases and 4 bases, in that order; junction bases with no gene match: 5. CDR1 is SGDLS, CDR2 YYNGEE, per germline. CDR3 protein: CASSVGSGTSGYEQYF. The CDR3 coding sequence is TGTGCCAGCAGCGTAGGCTCCGGGACTAGCGGGTACGAGCAGTACTTC.

This chain connects TRBV4-3 to TRBJ2-1; D unresolved. Looked up from germline, CDR1 is LGHNA and CDR2 is YSLEER. With 0 bases removed from V and 9 bases from J, the gap between germline ends came to 6 bases. The CDR3 is 12 amino acids. CDR3: CASSQEWGEQFF. The CDR3 DNA is TGCGCCAGCAGCCAAGAGTGGGGTGAGCAGTTCTTC.

The genes are TRBV2 and TRBJ1-3, with D possibly TRBD1 on 5 matching bases. This CDR3 is built from 13 residues. Trimming pared 7 bases from V and 4 bases from J, leaving 11 bases between. The germline CDR1 and CDR2 sequences are SNHLY and FYNNEI. DNA for the CDR3: TGTGCCAGCACCCGGGACGTAGGAAACACCATATATTTT. This sequence encodes CASTRDVGNTIYF.

The chain is built from TRBV5-4 and TRBJ1-1, with D maybe TRBD1 (5 bases). Germline V gene data show CDR1 as SGHNT and CDR2 as YYREEE (reference sequence). The CDR3 sequence is 14 residues long. Trimming stripped 4 bases from V and 4 bases from J, with 14 bases between. The CDR3 DNA reads as TGTGCCAGCAGCCTCGGGAGGGGCGGCACTGAAGCTTTCTTT. Its protein is CASSLGRGGTEAFF.

Concerning this clone itself: The identical CDR3 is also encoded by other nucleotide sequences in the sample. The chain joins TRBV5-1 to TRBJ1-2, with D hard to call. Trimming removed 0 bases from V and 5 bases from J, with 5 bases in between. Germline assignment: CDR1 SGHRS and CDR2 YFSETQ. The CDR3 covers 12 residues. CDR3 protein: CASSLDGYGYTF. As DNA, the CDR3 is TGCGCCAGCAGCTTGGATGGGTATGGCTACACCTTC.

The rearrangement links TRBV7-2 to TRBJ1-2; no clear D gene. Germline-derived CDR1 and CDR2 are SGHTA and FQGNSA. This CDR3 is built from 14 residues. Deletions cut 5 bases from V and 4 bases from J, with 14 bases between. Here the CDR3 reads CASSLEISRYGYTF. CDR3 DNA: TGTGCCAGCAGCCTGGAGATTAGTCGCTATGGCTACACCTTC. Full variable domain (missing parts from reference TRBV7-2 and TRBJ1-2): GAGVSQSPSNKVTEKGKDVELRCDPISGHTALYWYRQSLGQGLEFLIYFQGNSAPDKSGLPSDRFSAERTGGSVSTLTIQRTQQEDSAVYLCASSLEISRYGYTFGSGTRLTVV.

This chain joins TRBV5-5 and TRBJ2-5; D gene uncertain. Germline values: CDR1 SGHKS, CDR2 YYEKEE (reference sequence). This CDR3 is 16 amino acids long. Trimming took 3 bases from V and 1 from J, leaving 16 bases between them. The CDR3 coding sequence is TGTGCCAGCAGCTATCCCTCGCCCCGCGGCCAAGAGACCCAGTACTTC. It codes for CASSYPSPRGQETQYF.

The chain links TRBV6-1 to TRBJ2-1; TRBD1 matches at 8 bases. The V gene's germline CDR1 is MNHNS and CDR2 SASEGT. This CDR3 region has 15 residues. V lost 3 bases and J lost 7; bases outside the gene matches: 8. Written as DNA, the CDR3 is TGTGCCAGCAGTGATCGTCAGGGGGCCGGGAATGAGCAGTTCTTC. Translating gives CASSDRQGAGNEQFF.

The chain couples TRBV5-1 to TRBJ1-2; no clear D. With 5 bases removed from V and 8 bases from J, the gap between germline ends came to 16 bases. Germline V lookup: CDR1 SGHRS, CDR2 YFSETQ. The CDR3 loop spans 13 amino acids. CDR3 nucleotides: TGCGCCAGCAGTCAAGACATCGGACGGGGCTACACCTTC. Translating it yields CASSQDIGRGYTF. The full variable domain, in which reference TRBV5-1 and TRBJ1-2 provide the parts outside the CDR3, is KAGVTQTPRYLIKTRGQQVTLSCSPISGHRSVSWYQQTPGQGLQFLFEYFSETQRNKGNFPGRFSGRQFSNSRSEMNVSTLELGDSALYLCASSQDIGRGYTFGSGTRLTVV.

The chain is built from TRBV5-1 and TRBJ2-1; 11 bases are shared with TRBD1. The CDR3 spans 16 residues. V trimming: 0 bases; J trimming: 9 bases; junction bases outside the gene matches: 8. The germline V gene has CDR1 SGHRS and CDR2 YFSETQ. The CDR3 region is CASSLAPGQGEGEQFF. The DNA of the CDR3 is TGCGCCAGCAGCTTGGCTCCGGGACAGGGGGAAGGTGAGCAGTTCTTC.

This clone was seen just once. V usage is TRBV28 and J usage is TRBJ1-5, with 9 nucleotides matching TRBD1. CDR3 length: 16 amino acids. The V gene's germline CDR1 is MDHEN and CDR2 SYDVKM. The V gene end was trimmed by 2 bases and the J gene end by 7 bases; junction bases not matched to a gene: 9. The CDR3 spells CASSLLIPDRGQPQHF. The DNA for the CDR3 is TGTGCCAGCAGTTTACTCATCCCCGACAGGGGGCAGCCCCAGCATTTT.

The V call is TRBV19, the J call TRBJ2-1; 7 nucleotides agree with TRBD2. The CDR3 runs to 12 residues. Germline CDR1 LNHDA, CDR2 SQIVND (reference sequence). The V gene end was trimmed by 10 bases and the J gene end by 4 bases; junction bases not matched to a gene: 4. The CDR3, as DNA: TGTGCCACCCGCGGGGGTTACAATGAGCAGTTCTTC. Translation gives CATRGGYNEQFF. Variable domain in full (rest from reference TRBV19 and TRBJ2-1): DGGITQSPKYLFRKEGQNVTLSCEQNLNHDAMYWYRQDPGQGLRLIYYSQIVNDFQKGDIAEGYSVSREKKESFPLTVTSAQKNPTAFYLCATRGGYNEQFFGPGTRLTVL.

The rearrangement links TRBV7-3 to TRBJ2-1, with TRBD2 identical over 10 bases. There are 15 residues in the CDR3. Germline CDR1 and CDR2: SGHTA and FQGTGA. V dropped 6 bases and J dropped 3; count of bases not matched to a gene: 5. The CDR3 reads CASRTGTSVYNEQFF. The CDR3 nucleotides read TGTGCCAGCAGAACCGGGACTAGCGTCTACAATGAGCAGTTCTTC. The complete variable domain, with remaining parts taken from reference TRBV7-3 and TRBJ2-1, reads GAGVSQTPSNKVTEKGKYVELRCDPISGHTALYWYRQSLGQGPEFLIYFQGTGAADDSGLPNDRFFAVRPEGSVSTLKIQRTERGDSAVYLCASRTGTSVYNEQFFGPGTRLTVL.

This chain uses TRBV29-1 with TRBJ2-2; weak D call: TRBD1 (6 bases). Germline CDR1 and CDR2: SQVTM and ANQGSEA. Trimming cost V 1 base and J 5 bases, with 14 bases left between them. The CDR3 has 15 amino acids. Written as DNA, the CDR3 is TGCAGCGTTGAAGTAAACAGGGTAGGAACCGGGGAGCTGTTTTTT. Its protein product is CSVEVNRVGTGELFF.

In regard to this clone: Different DNA sequences within this sample yield the same CDR3. The V and J genes are TRBV5-6 and TRBJ2-7, with 7 bases identical to TRBD2. This CDR3 spans 13 amino acids. The V gene end was trimmed by 0 bases and the J gene end by 6 bases; junction bases not matched to a gene: 3. From germline, CDR1 is SGHDT and CDR2 YYEEEE. The CDR3 here is CASSLGPGGEQYF. The CDR3 DNA reads TGTGCCAGCAGCTTGGGACCGGGAGGCGAGCAGTACTTC.

The chain joins TRBV28 to TRBJ1-3; possible D gene TRBD1, 6 bases. V lost 6 bases and J 0 bases, leaving 18 bases between the germline ends. Germline V CDR1 and CDR2: MDHEN, SYDVKM. CDR3 size: 17 residues. The CDR3 sequence is CASRGGGPTYSGNTIYF. The CDR3 coding sequence is TGTGCCAGCAGGGGGGGCGGCCCCACCTACTCTGGAAACACCATATATTTT. Combining the CDR3 with reference TRBV28 and TRBJ1-3 gives the whole variable domain DVKVTQSSRYLVKRTGEKVFLECVQDMDHENMFWYRQDPGLGLRLIYFSYDVKMKEKGDIPEGYSVSREKKERFSLILESASTNQTSMYLCASRGGGPTYSGNTIYFGEGSWLTVV.